The sample holds many counts of the clone carrying this T cell receptor (beta chain). This entry is derived from a study of CD8 T cells in ankylosing spondylitis. TCRdb redid the calling of the 5' RACE reads with MiXCR, one entry per CDR3 protein. The profile shows around 25,000 distinct CDR3 sequences, under 3% of them singletons. Trimming shortened V by 3 bases and J by 2 bases, and 15 bases separated the two germline ends. CDR3 size: 16 residues. CDR1 is SGDLS, CDR2 YYNGEE, per germline. The specimen sequenced was blood, either unsorted or a sorted T cell fraction (not recorded which). The V gene is TRBV9, the J gene TRBJ1-5; no reliable D call. The TCR comes from a female donor with ankylosing spondylitis or in good health (not recorded which). CDR3 sequence (DNA): TGTGCCAGCAGCGGGCCCGGGTCGTCGGGCAATCAGCCCCAGCATTTT. It specifies CASSGPGSSGNQPQHF.